This T cell receptor (beta chain) derives from a study of blood T cells in healthy people across ages. Many counts were recorded for this clonotype. No antigen is known for it. Whole-study results and caveats: Nothing was known about donor CMV status, and this possibly confounded expanded clonotype changes.

Germline V gene sequence: CDR1 MNHEY, CDR2 SVGAGI. Trimming cost V 0 bases and J 3 bases, with 8 bases left between them. The CDR3 runs to 14 residues. A second PCR, run for about 6 to 11 cycles, used a sample-barcoded 5' primer plus a J-beta primer mix. Individual samples furnished no less than 3 million CDR3-containing paired-end reads apiece. MiXCR, applied by TCRdb to the 5' RACE reads, yields one record per CDR3 protein. The sample yields around 850,000 distinct CDR3 sequences, roughly 34% seen once. Sequencing was performed on blood. The sequence was collected from a man in his late teens or twenties in good health. This chain uses TRBV6-5 with TRBJ2-5, with no clear D. For the CDR3, the DNA is TGTGCCAGCAGTTACTCGAGAGTGGAAGAGACCCAGTACTTC. As protein: CASSYSRVEETQYF.